This is a list of T cell receptor beta chains from one sample in a study of beta chain features in type 1 diabetes. The method was immunoSEQ multiplex PCR; TCRdb's version includes in-frame clones alone and lacks a portion of them. The sample holds about 350,000 clones, 15% to 20% seen once. Material: naive CD4+ T cells from blood. The receptors derive from a woman aged 18 to 35 in good health. Both conserved end residues are part of each CDR3. The order of the fields is V gene, D gene, J gene, clone size, CDR3 DNA, CDR3 protein. A D gene is named only where the DNA matches it firmly. Size tells how often a clone was seen (once, few, many) or the class of an expanded clone, and some rows leave it out.

V gene: TRBV5-4
D gene: TRBD1
J gene: TRBJ1-2
clone size: .
CDR3 DNA: TGTGCCAGCAGTTTACCTCCGGGACAGGGGGCGCGGAACTATGGCTACACCTTC
CDR3 protein: CASSLPPGQGARNYGYTF

V gene: TRBV2
D gene: .
J gene: TRBJ1-4
clone size: .
CDR3 DNA: TGTGCCAGCAGTGACGGGGGACTGAAAAGACTGTTTTTT
CDR3 protein: CASSDGGLKRLFF

V gene: TRBV30
D gene: TRBD1
J gene: TRBJ2-1
clone size: .
CDR3 DNA: TGTGCCTGCAACAGGGGTTCCTACAATGAGCAGTTCTTC
CDR3 protein: CACNRGSYNEQFF

V gene: TRBV7-2
D gene: .
J gene: TRBJ1-2
clone size: .
CDR3 DNA: TGTGCCAGCAGCTTAGAACGACTGGGGAGGTATGGCTACACCTTC
CDR3 protein: CASSLERLGRYGYTF

V gene: TRBV5-1
D gene: TRBD1
J gene: TRBJ1-1
clone size: .
CDR3 DNA: TGCGCCAGCAGCGGACAGGGTAACACTGAAGCTTTCTTT
CDR3 protein: CASSGQGNTEAFF

V gene: TRBV2
D gene: TRBD1
J gene: TRBJ2-1
clone size: few
CDR3 DNA: TGTGCCAGCCGGACAGGGCCTTACAATGAGCAGTTCTTC
CDR3 protein: CASRTGPYNEQFF

V gene: TRBV19
D gene: .
J gene: TRBJ1-2
clone size: .
CDR3 DNA: TGTGCCAGTAAGGGGCTTTCAACAGGGAAGGAACGGAGCTACACCTTC
CDR3 protein: CASKGLSTGKERSYTF

V gene: TRBV7-2
D gene: .
J gene: TRBJ2-3
clone size: few
CDR3 DNA: TGTGCCAGCAGCTCAACTACAACTAGCCCTAGCACAGATACGCAGTATTTT
CDR3 protein: CASSSTTTSPSTDTQYF

V gene: TRBV7-2
D gene: .
J gene: TRBJ1-5
clone size: .
CDR3 DNA: TGTGCCAGCAGCCTTAAAAGGGGCGATCAGCCCCAGCATTTT
CDR3 protein: CASSLKRGDQPQHF

V gene: TRBV9
D gene: .
J gene: TRBJ1-2
clone size: many
CDR3 DNA: TGTGCCAGCAGCGTATTCGGGAGCGGCTACACCTTC
CDR3 protein: CASSVFGSGYTF

V gene: TRBV7-9
D gene: TRBD2
J gene: TRBJ2-5
clone size: few
CDR3 DNA: TGTGCCAGCACCCGGGGGGGACAAGAGACCCAGTACTTC
CDR3 protein: CASTRGGQETQYF

V gene: TRBV18
D gene: .
J gene: TRBJ2-4
clone size: few
CDR3 DNA: TGTGCCAGCTCACCTGCCAGGGCCAAAAACATTCAGTACTTC
CDR3 protein: CASSPARAKNIQYF

V gene: TRBV4-3
D gene: TRBD1
J gene: TRBJ1-2
clone size: .
CDR3 DNA: TGCGCCAGCACCCCGGGACAGGGGGTTTTCGGCTATGGCTACACCTTC
CDR3 protein: CASTPGQGVFGYGYTF

V gene: TRBV6-5
D gene: .
J gene: TRBJ2-7
clone size: few
CDR3 DNA: TGTGCCAGCAGTTACTCGACGGCGGGGGCATCCTACGAGCAGTACTTC
CDR3 protein: CASSYSTAGASYEQYF

V gene: TRBV30
D gene: TRBD1
J gene: TRBJ2-7
clone size: few
CDR3 DNA: TGTGCCTGGAGTGTACCTCTGCGGGACAGGAATCGCGAGCAGTACTTC
CDR3 protein: CAWSVPLRDRNREQYF

V gene: TRBV7-9
D gene: TRBD1
J gene: TRBJ1-1
clone size: few
CDR3 DNA: TGTGCCAGCAGCTTACTCGGACAGGATGAAGCTTTCTTT
CDR3 protein: CASSLLGQDEAFF

V gene: TRBV7-9
D gene: .
J gene: TRBJ1-1
clone size: few
CDR3 DNA: TGTGCCAGCAGCGGTGGGGGGGGAGCTTTCTTT
CDR3 protein: CASSGGGGAFF

V gene: TRBV9
D gene: TRBD2
J gene: TRBJ2-3
clone size: few
CDR3 DNA: TGTGCCAGCAGCGTCCGACTAGCGGGGGCCCGAGATACGCAGTATTTT
CDR3 protein: CASSVRLAGARDTQYF

V gene: TRBV4-2
D gene: TRBD2
J gene: TRBJ2-1
clone size: .
CDR3 DNA: TGTGCCAGCAGCCAACAGACTAGCGATGGGCAGTTCTTC
CDR3 protein: CASSQQTSDGQFF

V gene: TRBV30
D gene: TRBD1
J gene: TRBJ1-1
clone size: few
CDR3 DNA: TGTGCCTGGAGTCGACAGGGGGCTGAAGCTTTCTTT
CDR3 protein: CAWSRQGAEAFF

V gene: TRBV7-6
D gene: .
J gene: TRBJ2-7
clone size: .
CDR3 DNA: TGTGCCAGCAGCTTATTCGGTTACGAGCAGTACTTC
CDR3 protein: CASSLFGYEQYF

V gene: TRBV7-7
D gene: .
J gene: TRBJ2-1
clone size: .
CDR3 DNA: TGTGCTAGCAGCTTAATCCCGGGTGCTTACAATGAGCAGTTCTTC
CDR3 protein: CASSLIPGAYNEQFF

V gene: TRBV7-9
D gene: TRBD1
J gene: TRBJ1-2
clone size: few
CDR3 DNA: TGTGCCAGCAGCTTAGTCGACAGGGTGAGGGGCTACACCTTC
CDR3 protein: CASSLVDRVRGYTF

V gene: TRBV7-2
D gene: TRBD1
J gene: TRBJ1-2
clone size: few
CDR3 DNA: TGTGCCAGCAGCTCACCGGGACAGATCTATGGCTACACCTTC
CDR3 protein: CASSSPGQIYGYTF

V gene: TRBV7-8
D gene: TRBD2
J gene: TRBJ2-5
clone size: few
CDR3 DNA: TGTGCCAGCAGCCCGGGGGGGCCGGAGACCCAGTACTTC
CDR3 protein: CASSPGGPETQYF

V gene: TRBV20-1
D gene: TRBD2
J gene: TRBJ2-5
clone size: .
CDR3 DNA: TGCAGTGCCAGACTAGCGCAGGAGCAGTACTTC
CDR3 protein: CSARLAQEQYF

V gene: TRBV7-2
D gene: .
J gene: TRBJ2-7
clone size: .
CDR3 DNA: TGTGCCAGCAGCCCTGTATCCGCCTACGAGCAGTACTTC
CDR3 protein: CASSPVSAYEQYF

V gene: TRBV5-6
D gene: .
J gene: TRBJ1-5
clone size: .
CDR3 DNA: TGTGCCAGCAGCTTGTTAGGGGTTCAGCCCCAGCATTTT
CDR3 protein: CASSLLGVQPQHF

V gene: TRBV25-1
D gene: .
J gene: TRBJ2-5
clone size: .
CDR3 DNA: TGTGCCAGCAGTGACTCTCGGGGGTTCCAAGAGACCCAGTACTTC
CDR3 protein: CASSDSRGFQETQYF